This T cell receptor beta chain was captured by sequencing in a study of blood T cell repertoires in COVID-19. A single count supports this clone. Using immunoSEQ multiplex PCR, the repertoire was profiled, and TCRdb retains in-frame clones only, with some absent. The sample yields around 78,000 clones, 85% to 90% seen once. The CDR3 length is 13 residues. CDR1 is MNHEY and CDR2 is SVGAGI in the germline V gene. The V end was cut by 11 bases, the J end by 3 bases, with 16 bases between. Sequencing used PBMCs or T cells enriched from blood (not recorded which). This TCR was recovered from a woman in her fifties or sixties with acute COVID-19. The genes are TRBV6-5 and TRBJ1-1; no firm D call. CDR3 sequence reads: CAGGRNKDTEAFF. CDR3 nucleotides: TGTGCCGGAGGCAGGAATAAGGACACTGAAGCTTTCTTT.